Each of the 25 T cell receptor beta chains below was sequenced from the same sample in a study of T cell repertoires in cytomegalovirus infection. TCRdb re-analysed the reads in MiXCR, keeping a single row per CDR3 protein. The table has approximately 500,000 distinct CDR3 sequences, around 11% seen once. The sequenced sample consisted of PBMCs. Receptors were obtained from a human donor in good health (CMV status not recorded). Some clones in this sample may be carry-over from other donors' samples.

This clonotype was found many times. The CDR3 protein is CASSYSGLGNEAFF. The CDR3 DNA reads TGTGCCAGCAGTTACTCGGGACTGGGGAATGAAGCTTTCTTT. The chain carries TRBV6-2 or TRBV6-3 and TRBJ1-1; possibly TRBD1 for D (5 bases). V was cut by 0 bases and J by 7 bases, with 12 bases left in between. This CDR3 region has 14 residues. CDR1 is MNHEY and CDR2 is SVGEGT in the germline V gene.

This clonotype was seen repeatedly, ten times or more. V and J are TRBV7-8 and TRBJ2-1; 12 bases line up with TRBD2. V trimming: 2 bases; J trimming: 6 bases; junction bases outside the gene matches: 5. CDR1 SGHVS and CDR2 FQNEAQ come from the germline V gene. The CDR3 runs 16 residues. The CDR3 nucleotides are TGTGCCAGCAGCTTACCACTAGCGGGGGGCCTCAATGAGCAGTTCTTC. Encoded protein: CASSLPLAGGLNEQFF. Based on the CDR3 plus reference TRBV7-8 and TRBJ2-1, the full variable domain is GAGVSQSPRYKVAKRGQDVALRCDPISGHVSLFWYQQALGQGPEFLTYFQNEAQLDKSGLPSDRFFAERPEGSVSTLKIQRTQQEDSAVYLCASSLPLAGGLNEQFFGPGTRLTVL.

The chain uses TRBV20-1 and TRBJ2-3, with D tentatively TRBD2 (7 bases). Germline V lookup: CDR1 DFQATT, CDR2 SNEGSKA (reference sequence). The CDR3 runs 14 residues. Trimming shortened V by 3 bases and J by 3 bases, and 13 bases separated the two germline ends. CDR3 nucleotide sequence: TGCAGTGCTAGCCGGCGGGGGCCGACAGATACGCAGTATTTT. Translated, it gives CSASRRGPTDTQYF.

This clonotype was counted many times. The chain recombines TRBV6-1 with TRBJ1-5, with D hard to call. Germline V CDR1 and CDR2: MNHNS, SASEGT. The V and J ends lost 6 bases and 0 bases respectively, with 9 bases between them. CDR3 length: 14 amino acids. CDR3 sequence (DNA): TGTGCCAGCAGGCAGCTTTATAGCAATCAGCCCCAGCATTTT. Protein: CASRQLYSNQPQHF.

Remarks on this clonotype: This may be a read error: a much more frequent sequence differs by one nucleotide. CDR3 amino acids: CAISLGRTDNEQFF. CDR3 nucleotides: TGTGCCATCAGCTTAGGTCGGACCGACAATGAGCAGTTCTTC. The J gene is TRBJ2-1, the V gene TRBV11-3; D is uncertain. The CDR3 is 14 amino acids. The germline V gene encodes CDR1 SGHNT and CDR2 YENEEA.

The chain has TRBV20-1 and TRBJ2-1; D gene uncertain. Germline V gives CDR1 DFQATT, CDR2 SNEGSKA (reference sequence). The CDR3 extends over 12 amino acids. The germline V and J ends were trimmed by 3 bases and 8 bases, with 11 bases remaining between them. The CDR3 nucleotides read TGCAGTGCTAGTCGGAGTTGGGATGAGCAGTTCTTC. It translates to CSASRSWDEQFF.

This clonotype has a count of ten or more. The chain is built from TRBV2 and TRBJ2-7; tentatively, D is TRBD1 or TRBD2 (5 bases each). There are 19 residues in the CDR3. The V gene's germline CDR1 is SNHLY and CDR2 FYNNEI. Trimming cost V 7 bases and J 1 base, with 29 bases left between them. CDR3 DNA sequence: TGTGCCAGCACGCGAGGGCAGGGCGGACTTATTCTAATATCCTACGAGCAGTACTTC. It codes for CASTRGQGGLILISYEQYF.

Concerning this clonotype: The junction differs from germline at one of its ends, possibly a read error. This chain links TRBV12-3 or TRBV12-4 with TRBJ2-3, with D possibly being TRBD2 (5 bases). The CDR3 contains 12 residues. CDR3 sequence: CASTLGVGGPYF. CDR3 coding DNA: TGTGCCAGCACTTTAGGCGTCGGAGGTCCGTATTTT.

This clonotype came up many times. The CDR3 spells CASSLRRVGPSSYNEQFF. The CDR3 DNA is TGTGCCAGCAGCTTAAGGCGTGTGGGTCCGTCCTCCTACAATGAGCAGTTCTTC. The V gene is TRBV7-3, the J gene TRBJ2-1; no reliable D call. The CDR3 consists of 18 residues. The germline V gene has CDR1 SGHTA and CDR2 FQGTGA. Between the trimmed V and J ends, which lost 1 base and 0 bases, there was a span of 16 bases. The complete variable domain, with remaining parts taken from reference TRBV7-3 and TRBJ2-1, reads GAGVSQTPSNKVTEKGKYVELRCDPISGHTALYWYRQSLGQGPEFLIYFQGTGAADDSGLPNDRFFAVRPEGSVSTLKIQRTERGDSAVYLCASSLRRVGPSSYNEQFFGPGTRLTVL.

Of note for this clonotype: A read error may explain this, as a much larger clone is one base away. This chain joins TRBV6-5 and TRBJ1-2; D is undetermined. Trimming shortened V by 0 bases and J by 8 bases, and 10 bases separated the two germline ends. Germline values: CDR1 MNHEY, CDR2 SVGAGI. The CDR3 spans 13 residues. In nucleotides, the CDR3 is TGTGCCAGCAGTTACTCGGAGGAGTACGGCTACACCTTC. Its translation: CASSYSEEYGYTF.

This chain links TRBV5-6 with TRBJ2-7, with 7 positions matching TRBD2. Germline CDR1 reads SGHDT; CDR2 reads YYEEEE. The CDR3 runs 17 residues. V was clipped by 6 bases and J by 4 bases; unmatched bases: 19. Here the CDR3 reads CASIPPGLAATEYEQYF. The CDR3 DNA reads TGTGCCAGCATCCCCCCGGGGCTAGCGGCCACGGAGTACGAGCAGTACTTC.

This clonotype has more than one count but fewer than ten. The chain recombines TRBV2 with TRBJ2-7; a weak D match, TRBD1 (6 bases). V lost 5 bases and J 2 bases, leaving 16 bases between the germline ends. The CDR3 runs 15 residues. CDR1 is SNHLY, CDR2 FYNNEI, per germline. The CDR3 region is CASSPIGQRAYEQYF. Here the CDR3 DNA reads TGTGCCAGCAGTCCCATTGGACAGCGTGCCTACGAGCAGTACTTC.

The chain uses TRBV3-1 and TRBJ1-1, with unresolved D. Germline V gene sequence: CDR1 LGHDT, CDR2 YNNKEL (reference sequence). Trimming cost V 1 base and J 1 base, with 7 bases left between them. This CDR3 has 14 amino acids. The CDR3 sequence is CASSQVGTNTEAFF. DNA of the CDR3: TGTGCCAGCAGCCAAGTCGGCACGAACACTGAAGCTTTCTTT.

Concerning this clonotype itself: This may come from a read error, since a much larger clone is one base off. The V and J genes are TRBV5-1 and TRBJ2-2, with 9 bases lining up with TRBD1. Per germline, CDR1 SGHRS and CDR2 YFSETQ. The CDR3 totals 15 residues. CDR3 bases: TGCGCCAGCAGCCTGGGACAGGGAAGCACCGGGGGGCTGTTTTTT. Translating it yields CASSLGQGSTGGLFF.

This clonotype was recorded many times. The gene calls are TRBV20-1 and TRBJ1-6; a possible D gene is TRBD1 (5 bases). This CDR3 has 18 residues. From germline, CDR1 is DFQATT and CDR2 SNEGSKA (reference sequence). V lost 5 bases and J 0 bases, leaving 20 bases between the germline ends. Written as DNA, the CDR3 is TGCAGTGCTGCCAGCCGTCCAGGGTATGGCTCCTATAATTCACCCCTCCACTTT. It yields the protein CSAASRPGYGSYNSPLHF.

This clonotype was seen many times. V is TRBV5-6 and J is TRBJ2-7; D could derive from TRBD1 or TRBD2 (5 bases each). Trimming removed 6 bases at V and 1 base at J, with 14 bases between. Germline V gene data show CDR1 as SGHDT and CDR2 as YYEEEE. The CDR3 has 14 residues. This chain's CDR3 is CASKTRDESYEQYF. The CDR3, as DNA: TGTGCCAGCAAAACCCGGGACGAATCCTACGAGCAGTACTTC.

The table lists this clonotype with a few counts. The chain carries TRBV13 and TRBJ2-3; the match to TRBD2 covers 7 bases. CDR1 PRHDT and CDR2 FYEKMQ come from the germline V gene (reference sequence). CDR3 length: 16 amino acids. With V trimmed by 5 bases and J by 0 bases, 8 bases remained unmatched. CDR3 DNA: TGTGCCAGCAGCAAGGCCGGGACTACTAGCACAGATACGCAGTATTTT. This translates into CASSKAGTTSTDTQYF.

This clonotype was detected many times. The chain employs TRBV12-5 and TRBJ2-1; 8 bases are a match to TRBD2. CDR1 and CDR2 from the germline V gene are LGHNT and FRNRAP. With V trimmed by 1 base and J by 12 bases, 5 bases remained unmatched. The CDR3 consists of 13 residues. CDR3 sequence reads: CASGLASGSRQFF. The CDR3 DNA reads TGTGCTAGTGGTTTGGCGAGCGGGAGCAGGCAGTTCTTC.

The table lists this clonotype with many counts. This chain links TRBV4-2 with TRBJ2-7, with no clear D. The CDR3 runs to 14 residues. V dropped 2 bases and J dropped 2 bases, with 10 bases sitting between them. Per germline, CDR1 LGHNA and CDR2 YNFKEQ. CDR3 in DNA: TGTGCCAGCAGCCAAATGGGCTCCGCCTACGAGCAGTACTTC. Amino acid sequence: CASSQMGSAYEQYF.

The sample holds one count of this clonotype. The chain joins TRBV30 to TRBJ2-1, with TRBD2 matching 14 bases. The CDR3 is 15 residues long. With V trimmed by 2 bases and J by 7 bases, 4 bases remained unmatched. Per germline, CDR1 GTSNPN and CDR2 SVGIG (reference sequence). The CDR3 is CAWSKGLAGVNEQFF. The CDR3 DNA reads TGTGCCTGGAGTAAGGGACTAGCGGGAGTGAATGAGCAGTTCTTC. The full variable domain, rest sourced from reference TRBV30 and TRBJ2-1, is SQTIHQWPATLVQPVGSPLSLECTVEGTSNPNLYWYRQAAGRGLQLLFYSVGIGQISSEVPQNLSASRPQDRQFILSSKKLLLSDSGFYLCAWSKGLAGVNEQFFGPGTRLTVL.

This clonotype was seen at least ten times. This sequence joins TRBV6-6 and TRBJ2-1, with 8 bases aligning to TRBD2. The CDR3 runs 16 residues. Trimming cost V 2 bases and J 6 bases; bases outside gene matches: 9. Germline CDR1 reads MNHNY; CDR2 reads SVGAGI (reference sequence). The CDR3 nucleotides read TGTGCCAGCAGTTACGTACGGACTACTAGCGGCAATGAGCAGTTCTTC. It specifies CASSYVRTTSGNEQFF.

The chain uses TRBV6-1 and TRBJ2-5; 9 nucleotides agree with TRBD2. Looked up from germline, CDR1 is MNHNS and CDR2 is SASEGT. V lost 6 bases to trimming and J lost 4 bases; unmatched junction nucleotides: 9. The CDR3 has 15 residues. The CDR3 sequence: CASSRSGGPVETQYF. The CDR3, as DNA: TGTGCCAGCAGCCGTAGCGGGGGCCCCGTAGAGACCCAGTACTTC.

This clonotype came up a few times. The chain is built from TRBV11-2 and TRBJ1-2, with 7 bases aligning to TRBD1. CDR3 size: 15 residues. With V trimmed by 5 bases and J by 4 bases, 10 bases remained unmatched. CDR1 is SGHAT and CDR2 is FQNNGV in the germline V gene. The CDR3 here is CASSIPLGQPYGYTF. As DNA, the CDR3 is TGTGCCAGCAGCATACCTCTGGGACAGCCCTATGGCTACACCTTC.

At least ten counts were recorded for this clonotype. This sequence joins TRBV7-8 and TRBJ2-6; 10 bases are shared with TRBD2. The CDR3 sequence is 23 residues long. CDR1 is SGHVS and CDR2 is FQNEAQ in the germline V gene. After removal of 5 bases from V and 0 bases from J, the junction contained 22 bases not matched to a gene. The CDR3 region is CASSLYRVLAGEIDYSGANVLTF. The CDR3, as DNA: TGTGCCAGCAGCCTTTATAGGGTTCTAGCGGGGGAGATCGATTACTCTGGGGCCAACGTCCTGACTTTC.

This clonotype was seen ten or more times. This chain connects TRBV11-3 to TRBJ2-5; perhaps TRBD1 as D (5 bases). This CDR3 contains 13 residues. Germline-derived CDR1 and CDR2 are SGHNT and YENEEA. V lost 5 bases and J lost 2, with 9 bases in between. The CDR3 DNA reads as TGTGCCAGCAGCAGACAGCCACAAGAGACCCAGTACTTC. Translating it yields CASSRQPQETQYF. Complete variable domain (other parts from reference TRBV11-3 and TRBJ2-5): EAGVVQSPRYKIIEKKQPVAFWCNPISGHNTLYWYLQNLGQGPELLIRYENEEAVDDSQLPKDRFSAERLKGVDSTLKIQPAELGDSAVYLCASSRQPQETQYFGPGTRLLVL.